One and the same sample provided the 7 T cell receptor beta chains below, sequenced in a study of blood T cell repertoires in COVID-19. Only in-frame clones appear in the TCRdb table, and some are missing; sequencing was by immunoSEQ multiplex PCR. The sample includes fewer than 250,000 clones, roughly 85% seen only once; the top ten take around 0.97%. The material sequenced was peripheral blood. Receptors originate from a man aged 35 to 55 with acute or convalescent COVID-19.

The rearrangement uses TRBV5-1 and TRBJ2-1, with 15 positions matching TRBD2. Trimming at V came to 3 bases and at J to 9 bases, leaving 1 base not matched to a gene. Germline V lookup: CDR1 SGHRS, CDR2 YFSETQ. The CDR3 loop spans 14 amino acids. CDR3 coding DNA: TGCGCCAGCAGCTGGGGACTAGCGGGGGGTGAGCAGTTCTTC. Protein product: CASSWGLAGGEQFF. The whole variable domain, filled in from reference TRBV5-1 and TRBJ2-1, reads KAGVTQTPRYLIKTRGQQVTLSCSPISGHRSVSWYQQTPGQGLQFLFEYFSETQRNKGNFPGRFSGRQFSNSRSEMNVSTLELGDSALYLCASSWGLAGGEQFFGPGTRLTVL.

This chain uses TRBV3-1 (or the pseudogene TRBV3-2) with TRBJ1-6; 11 nucleotides agree with TRBD1. Germline CDR1 is LGHDT and CDR2 is YNNKEL (reference sequence). The CDR3 consists of 15 residues. The trim removed 3 bases at V and 9 bases at J, leaving 4 bases unmatched. The CDR3 here is CASSQLGTGGSPLHF. The CDR3 DNA reads as TGTGCCAGCAGCCAGCTCGGGACAGGGGGTTCACCCCTCCACTTT.

The chain carries TRBV6-1 and TRBJ1-5; D remains unclear. Germline V gene lookup returns CDR1 MNHNS and CDR2 SASEGT. The CDR3 has 14 amino acids. V was cut by 3 bases and J by 6 bases, with 12 bases left in between. The CDR3, as DNA: TGTGCCAGCAGTGAGTCAGGTTTGTCTCAGCCCCAGCATTTT. The encoded protein is CASSESGLSQPQHF.

The rearrangement joins TRBV4-3 to TRBJ1-6; 10 bases match TRBD1. This CDR3 spans 18 amino acids. Trimming took 0 bases from V and 7 from J; bases not matched to a gene: 9. CDR1 LGHNA and CDR2 YSLEER come from the germline V gene. CDR3 coding DNA: TGCGCCAGCAGCCAAGAGCGTATTGACAGGGGGCGAAATTCACCCCTCCACTTT. Translated, it gives CASSQERIDRGRNSPLHF.

This chain links TRBV7-3 with TRBJ2-3, with D perhaps matching TRBD2 (6 bases). Looked up from germline, CDR1 is SGHTA and CDR2 is FQGTGA. There are 17 residues in the CDR3. Trimming stripped 2 bases from V and 2 bases from J, with 17 bases between. Written as DNA, the CDR3 is TGTGCCAGCAGCTTAGGGTTGGAGGGCCGAACCACAGATACGCAGTATTTT. Encoded protein: CASSLGLEGRTTDTQYF.

The chain links TRBV7-6 to TRBJ2-2; the D gene is possibly TRBD2 (5 bases). The CDR3 extends over 15 amino acids. CDR1 SGHVS and CDR2 FNYEAQ come from the germline V gene. Trimming took 0 bases from V and 6 from J, leaving 11 bases between them. DNA for the CDR3: TGTGCCAGCAGCTTAGCCCCCGGAGGACCCGGGGAGCTGTTTTTT. Its protein product is CASSLAPGGPGELFF.

This chain joins TRBV10-3 and TRBJ2-3, with TRBD1 as a possible D gene (5 bases). The CDR3 has 14 residues. V was trimmed by 7 bases and J by 3 bases, leaving 14 bases between them. Germline V gene sequence: CDR1 ENHRY, CDR2 SYGVKD. The CDR3 reads CAINSKGKTDTQYF. Here the CDR3 DNA reads TGTGCCATCAACTCGAAGGGGAAAACAGATACGCAGTATTTT.